The clone carrying this TCR beta chain was observed a handful of times. The source of the sample is a study of blood T cell repertoires in COVID-19. Study overall: Acute and convalescent COVID-19 samples came from the United States, Italy and Spain. T cells, B-cell-depleted T cells, or PBMCs provided the cDNA or gDNA that served as material.

Authors' processing steps: Amplification with reference gene primers provided the estimates of nucleated cell counts. Clones were sequenced by immunoSEQ multiplex PCR, and TCRdb holds only the in-frame ones, with some missing. The V and J calls and clone size are taken from that table; D and trimming were inferred from the DNA. Of 80,000 to 95,000 clones detected, over 80% appear once; the ten largest clones hold about 2%. The CDR3 is made up of 13 amino acids. V was trimmed by 5 bases and J by 8 bases, leaving 13 bases between them. The germline V gene encodes CDR1 SGHTA and CDR2 FQGTGA. The chain recombines TRBV7-3 with TRBJ1-5; tentative D call: TRBD1 (6 bases). This clonotype originated in a human donor with active COVID-19. The donor label of this sample is uncertain. Sequences were obtained from peripheral blood. CDR3 region: CASSEDRSKPQHF. The CDR3 DNA follows: TGTGCCAGCAGCGAAGACAGGTCAAAGCCCCAGCATTTT.